This TCR beta chain appears in the sequencing data of a study of T cell responses to AZD1222 COVID-19 vaccine. Assay: immunoSEQ multiplex PCR; the TCRdb copy retains only in-frame clones and omits some. Among around 120,000 clones listed, around 86% were seen once. Findings of the study overall: Spike-spanning, vaccine-associated CD4 TCRs were dominant at 160-218 and 743-854.

Looked up from germline, CDR1 is LGHDT and CDR2 is YNNKEL (reference sequence). The CDR3 loop spans 16 amino acids. V lost 4 bases, J lost 7 bases, and 11 bases stayed unmatched. Points on this clone: The antigen is unknown.

The sequence was obtained from an adult in good health. Material: peripheral blood, obtained on day 0 of AZD1222 vaccination. This chain uses TRBV3-1 (or the pseudogene TRBV3-2) with TRBJ2-1, with 9 bases aligning to TRBD2. CDR3: CASSPGSSGSRNEQFF. CDR3 DNA: TGTGCCAGCAGCCCCGGGAGTAGCGGGAGCCGAAATGAGCAGTTCTTC.